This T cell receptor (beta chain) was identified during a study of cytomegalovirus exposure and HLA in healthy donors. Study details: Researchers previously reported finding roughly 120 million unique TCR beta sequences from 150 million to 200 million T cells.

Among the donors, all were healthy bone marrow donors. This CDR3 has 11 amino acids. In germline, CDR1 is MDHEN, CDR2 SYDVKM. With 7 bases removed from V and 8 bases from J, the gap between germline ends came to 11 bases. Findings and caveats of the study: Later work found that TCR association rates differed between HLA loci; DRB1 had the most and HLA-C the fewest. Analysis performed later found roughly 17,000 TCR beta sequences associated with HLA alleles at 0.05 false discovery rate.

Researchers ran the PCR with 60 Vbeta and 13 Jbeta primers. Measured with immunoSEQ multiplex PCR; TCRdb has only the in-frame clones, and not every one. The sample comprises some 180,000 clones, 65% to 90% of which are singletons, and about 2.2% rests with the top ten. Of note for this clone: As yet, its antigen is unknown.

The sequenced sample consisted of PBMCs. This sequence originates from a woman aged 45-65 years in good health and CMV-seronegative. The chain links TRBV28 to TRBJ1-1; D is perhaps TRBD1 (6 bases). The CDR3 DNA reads TGTGCCAGCACCTTGGGACAAGAAGCTTTCTTT. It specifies CASTLGQEAFF.